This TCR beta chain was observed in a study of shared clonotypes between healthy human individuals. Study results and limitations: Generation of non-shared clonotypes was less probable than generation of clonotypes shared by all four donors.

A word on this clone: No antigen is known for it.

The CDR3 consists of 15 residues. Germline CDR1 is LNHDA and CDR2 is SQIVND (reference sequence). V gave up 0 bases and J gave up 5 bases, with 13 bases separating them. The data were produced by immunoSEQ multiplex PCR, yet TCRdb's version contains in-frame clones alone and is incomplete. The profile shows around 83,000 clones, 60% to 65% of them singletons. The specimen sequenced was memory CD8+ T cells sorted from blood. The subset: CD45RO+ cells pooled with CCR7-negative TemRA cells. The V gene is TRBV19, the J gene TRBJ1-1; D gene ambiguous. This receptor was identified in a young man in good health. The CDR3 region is CASSIDPMGGTEAFF. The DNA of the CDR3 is TGTGCCAGTAGTATAGATCCGATGGGAGGGACTGAAGCTTTCTTT.